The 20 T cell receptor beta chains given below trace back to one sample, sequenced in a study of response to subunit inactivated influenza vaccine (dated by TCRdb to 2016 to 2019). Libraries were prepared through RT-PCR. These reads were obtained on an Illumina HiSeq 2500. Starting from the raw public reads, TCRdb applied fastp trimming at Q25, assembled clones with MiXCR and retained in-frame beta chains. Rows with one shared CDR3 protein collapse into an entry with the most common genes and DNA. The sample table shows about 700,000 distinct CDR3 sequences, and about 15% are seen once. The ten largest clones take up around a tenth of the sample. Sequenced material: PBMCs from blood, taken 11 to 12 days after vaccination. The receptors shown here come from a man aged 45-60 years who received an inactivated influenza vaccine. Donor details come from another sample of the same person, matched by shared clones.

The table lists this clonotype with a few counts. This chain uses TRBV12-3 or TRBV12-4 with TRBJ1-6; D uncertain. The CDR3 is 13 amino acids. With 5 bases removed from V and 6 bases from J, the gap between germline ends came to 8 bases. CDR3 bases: TGTGCCAGCAGTCGCAATTTTAATTCACCCCTCCACTTT. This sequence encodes CASSRNFNSPLHF.

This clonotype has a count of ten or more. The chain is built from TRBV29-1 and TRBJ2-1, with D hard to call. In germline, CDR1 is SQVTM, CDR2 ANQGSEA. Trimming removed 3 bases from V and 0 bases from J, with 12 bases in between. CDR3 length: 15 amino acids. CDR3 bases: TGCAGCGTTGAGATGGGTAGCCACTCCTACAATGAGCAGTTCTTC. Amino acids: CSVEMGSHSYNEQFF.

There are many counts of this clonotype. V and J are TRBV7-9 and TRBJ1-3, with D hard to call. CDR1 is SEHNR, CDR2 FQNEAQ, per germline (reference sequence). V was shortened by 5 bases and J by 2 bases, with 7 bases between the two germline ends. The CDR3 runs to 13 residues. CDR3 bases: TGTGCCAGCAGCCGAGATGCTGGAAACACCATATATTTT. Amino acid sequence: CASSRDAGNTIYF.

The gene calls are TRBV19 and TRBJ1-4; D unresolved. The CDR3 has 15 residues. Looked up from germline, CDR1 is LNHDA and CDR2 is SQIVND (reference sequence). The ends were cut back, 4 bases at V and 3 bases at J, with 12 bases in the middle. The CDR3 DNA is TGTGCCAGTAGTACGGGGAGGAGACCTAATGAAAAACTGTTTTTT. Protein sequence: CASSTGRRPNEKLFF.

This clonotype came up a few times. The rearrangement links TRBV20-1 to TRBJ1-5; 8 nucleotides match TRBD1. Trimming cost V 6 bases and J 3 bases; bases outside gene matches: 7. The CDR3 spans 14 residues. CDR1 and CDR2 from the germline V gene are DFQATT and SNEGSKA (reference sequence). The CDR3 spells CSAGRTGNNQPQHF. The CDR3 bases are TGCAGTGCGGGGAGGACAGGGAACAATCAGCCCCAGCATTTT.

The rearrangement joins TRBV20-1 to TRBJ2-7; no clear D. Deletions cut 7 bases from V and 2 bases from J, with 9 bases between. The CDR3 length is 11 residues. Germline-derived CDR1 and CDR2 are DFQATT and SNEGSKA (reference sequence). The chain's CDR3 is CSVTDAYEQYF. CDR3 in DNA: TGCAGTGTGACGGATGCCTACGAGCAGTACTTC.

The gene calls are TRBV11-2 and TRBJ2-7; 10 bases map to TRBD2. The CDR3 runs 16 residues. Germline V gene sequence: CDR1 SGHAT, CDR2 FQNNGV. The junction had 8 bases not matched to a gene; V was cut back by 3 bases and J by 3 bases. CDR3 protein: CASSLSLLAGFYEQYF. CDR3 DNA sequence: TGTGCCAGCAGCTTGTCGTTACTAGCGGGATTCTACGAGCAGTACTTC.

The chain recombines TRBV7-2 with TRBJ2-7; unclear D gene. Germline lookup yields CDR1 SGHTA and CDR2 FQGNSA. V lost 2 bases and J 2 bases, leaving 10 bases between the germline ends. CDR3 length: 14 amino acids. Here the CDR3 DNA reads TGTGCCAGCAGCTTAACGGCAGGAGCCTACGAGCAGTACTTC. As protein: CASSLTAGAYEQYF. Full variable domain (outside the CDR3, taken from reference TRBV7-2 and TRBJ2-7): GAGVSQSPSNKVTEKGKDVELRCDPISGHTALYWYRQSLGQGLEFLIYFQGNSAPDKSGLPSDRFSAERTGGSVSTLTIQRTQQEDSAVYLCASSLTAGAYEQYFGPGTRLTVT.

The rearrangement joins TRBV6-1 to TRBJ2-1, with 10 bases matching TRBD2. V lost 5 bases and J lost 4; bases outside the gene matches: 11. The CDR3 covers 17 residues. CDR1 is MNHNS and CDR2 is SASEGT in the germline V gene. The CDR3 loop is CASSRLGTAGGYNEQFF. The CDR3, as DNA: TGTGCCAGCAGTCGTCTTGGGACAGCGGGAGGGTACAATGAGCAGTTCTTC.

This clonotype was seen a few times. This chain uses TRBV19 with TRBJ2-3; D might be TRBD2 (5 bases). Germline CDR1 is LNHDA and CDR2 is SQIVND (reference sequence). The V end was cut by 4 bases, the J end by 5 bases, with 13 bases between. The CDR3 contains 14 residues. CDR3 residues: CASSTWTGGDTQYF. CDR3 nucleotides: TGTGCCAGTAGTACCTGGACTGGCGGAGATACGCAGTATTTT.

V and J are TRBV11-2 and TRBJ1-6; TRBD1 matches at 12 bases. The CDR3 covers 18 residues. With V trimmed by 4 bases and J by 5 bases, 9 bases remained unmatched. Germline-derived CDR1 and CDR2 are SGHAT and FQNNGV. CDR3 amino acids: CASSSPGQGARDNSPLHF. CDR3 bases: TGTGCCAGCAGCTCCCCGGGACAGGGGGCCAGGGATAATTCACCCCTCCACTTT. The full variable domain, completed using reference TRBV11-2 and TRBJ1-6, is EAGVAQSPRYKIIEKRQSVAFWCNPISGHATLYWYQQILGQGPKLLIQFQNNGVVDDSQLPKDRFSAERLKGVDSTLKIQPAKLEDSAVYLCASSSPGQGARDNSPLHFGNGTRLTVT.

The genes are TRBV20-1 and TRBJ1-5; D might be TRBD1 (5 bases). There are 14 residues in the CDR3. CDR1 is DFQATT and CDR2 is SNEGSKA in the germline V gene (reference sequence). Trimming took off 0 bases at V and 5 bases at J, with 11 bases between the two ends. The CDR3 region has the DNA TGCAGTGCTAGAGATTGGGGCAGACATCAGCCCCAGCATTTT. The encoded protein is CSARDWGRHQPQHF.

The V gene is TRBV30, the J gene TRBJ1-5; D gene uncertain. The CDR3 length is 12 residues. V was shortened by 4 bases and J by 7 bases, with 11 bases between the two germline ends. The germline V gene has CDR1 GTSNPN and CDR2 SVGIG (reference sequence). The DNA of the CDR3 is TGTGCCTGGACTCGCGGGGAACAGCCCCAGCATTTT. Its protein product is CAWTRGEQPQHF.

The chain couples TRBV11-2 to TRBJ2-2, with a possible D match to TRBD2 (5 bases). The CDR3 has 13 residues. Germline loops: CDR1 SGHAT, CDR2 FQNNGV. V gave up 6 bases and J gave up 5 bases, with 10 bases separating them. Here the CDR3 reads CASRKEGTGELFF. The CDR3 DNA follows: TGTGCCAGCAGAAAAGAGGGAACCGGGGAGCTGTTTTTT.

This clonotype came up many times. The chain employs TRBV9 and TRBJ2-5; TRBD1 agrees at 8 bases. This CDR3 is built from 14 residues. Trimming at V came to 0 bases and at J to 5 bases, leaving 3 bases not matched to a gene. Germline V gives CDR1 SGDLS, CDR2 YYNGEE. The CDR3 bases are TGTGCCAGCAGCGTAGGACAGGGGAAGGAGACCCAGTACTTC. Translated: CASSVGQGKETQYF.

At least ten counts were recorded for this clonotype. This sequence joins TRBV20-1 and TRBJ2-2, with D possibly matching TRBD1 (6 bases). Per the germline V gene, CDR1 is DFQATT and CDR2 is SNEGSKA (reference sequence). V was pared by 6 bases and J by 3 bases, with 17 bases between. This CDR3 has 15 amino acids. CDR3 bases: TGCAGTGCCTCGGAAGGAGGACAGCACACCGGGGAGCTGTTTTTT. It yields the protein CSASEGGQHTGELFF.

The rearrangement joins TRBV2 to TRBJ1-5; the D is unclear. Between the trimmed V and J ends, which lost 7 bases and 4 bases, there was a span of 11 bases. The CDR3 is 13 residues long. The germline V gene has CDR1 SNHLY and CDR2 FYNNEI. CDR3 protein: CASKGPGNQPQHF. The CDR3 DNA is TGTGCCAGCAAGGGCCCGGGTAATCAGCCCCAGCATTTT.

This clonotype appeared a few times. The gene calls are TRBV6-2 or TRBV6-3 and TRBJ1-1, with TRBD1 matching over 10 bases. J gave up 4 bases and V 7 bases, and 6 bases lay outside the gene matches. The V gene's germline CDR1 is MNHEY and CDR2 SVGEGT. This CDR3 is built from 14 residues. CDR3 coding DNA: TGTGCCAGCATTCCGGGACAGGGGAGCACTGAAGCTTTCTTT. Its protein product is CASIPGQGSTEAFF.

The CDR3 region has the DNA TGTGCCAGCAGCTCTTCCACAGGGAATAATTCACCCCTCCACTTT. This translates into CASSSSTGNNSPLHF. The genes are TRBV11-2 and TRBJ1-6, with D maybe TRBD1 (6 bases). Germline V gene sequence: CDR1 SGHAT, CDR2 FQNNGV. Trimming shortened V by 4 bases and J by 5 bases, and 12 bases separated the two germline ends. This CDR3 is 15 amino acids long.

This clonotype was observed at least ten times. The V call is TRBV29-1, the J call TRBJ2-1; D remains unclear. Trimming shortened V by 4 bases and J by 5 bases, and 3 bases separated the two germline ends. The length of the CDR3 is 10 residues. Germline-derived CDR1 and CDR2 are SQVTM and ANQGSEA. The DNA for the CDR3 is TGCAGCGTTGGAAACAATGAGCAGTTCTTC. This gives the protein CSVGNNEQFF.